This T cell receptor beta chain was sequenced for a study of vaccination and CD4 T cells after COVID-19. Study in general: The cells in question were stimulated using overlapping spike peptides derived from SARS-CoV-2, HCoV-NL63, HCoV-OC43 and HCoV-229E. Study-wide results and caveats: Among those convalescent, a median about 90% of reactive clones emerged solely post-vaccination.

Treatment: roughly 10-day PBMC culture with coronavirus spike peptide pools or control peptides (ViraFEST assay). ViraFEST used peptide pools to expand antigen-specific T cells and subsequently sequenced their TCRs. Healthy vaccine recipients had no prior SARS-CoV-2 infection, shown by negative nucleocapsid antibodies before and after vaccination. This clonotype was picked up a small number of times. Antigen specificity is unknown. Trimming took 7 bases from V and 10 from J; bases not matched to a gene: 6. Germline loops: CDR1 LNHDA, CDR2 SQIVND (reference sequence). This CDR3 spans 13 amino acids. Oncomine TCR Beta short-read sequencing was applied to DNA from cultured CD4+ T cells. In TCRdb, the PCR reads were re-called with MiXCR into one record per CDR3 protein. The sample holds about 10,000 distinct CDR3 sequences; roughly 25% are singletons and the top ten take around 46%.

The chain joins TRBV19 to TRBJ1-6; 8 bases are shared with TRBD1. The sequence was collected from a human donor who received a COVID-19 vaccine. The sample was CD4+ T cells from blood, cultured in vitro, taken before SARS-CoV-2 vaccination. The chain's CDR3 is CASTDRANSPLHF. In DNA form, the CDR3 reads TGTGCCAGTACGGACAGGGCAAACTCACCCCTCCACTTT.